A single sample is the source of the 27 T cell receptor beta chains below, sequenced in a study of control samples from healthy donors and cancer patients. Data came from immunoSEQ multiplex PCR; TCRdb stores just in-frame clones and leaves some out. Among some 150,000 clones listed, 91% were seen once. The sequenced sample consisted of blood. The receptors here all came from a woman in her twenties or thirties in good health.

This rearrangement joins TRBV10-3 to TRBJ2-6, with a possible D match to TRBD2 (5 bases). The CDR3 spans 16 residues. Per germline, CDR1 ENHRY and CDR2 SYGVKD. V lost 2 bases and J lost 0, with 8 bases in between. CDR3 coding DNA: TGTGCCATCAGTGAGGATGAGGGCTCTGGGGCCAACGTCCTGACTTTC. The encoded protein is CAISEDEGSGANVLTF.

This clone was seen a few times. Other DNA sequences in this specimen translate into the identical CDR3. The V gene is TRBV5-5, the J gene TRBJ2-7; a weak D match, TRBD2 (5 bases). Trimming pared 0 bases from V and 2 bases from J, leaving 9 bases between. Per the germline V gene, CDR1 is SGHKS and CDR2 is YYEKEE (reference sequence). The CDR3 totals 14 residues. CDR3 region: CASSLAAGTYEQYF. The CDR3 DNA follows: TGTGCCAGCAGCTTGGCGGCGGGTACCTACGAGCAGTACTTC.

The chain recombines TRBV5-6 with TRBJ2-1; 10 nucleotides agree with TRBD2. This CDR3 has 14 amino acids. V was pared by 4 bases and J by 2 bases, with 0 bases of the junction left unmatched. Germline lookup yields CDR1 SGHDT and CDR2 YYEEEE. The CDR3 spells CASSGTSAYNEQFF. CDR3 bases: TGTGCCAGCAGCGGGACTAGCGCCTACAATGAGCAGTTCTTC.

This sequence joins TRBV5-6 and TRBJ1-2; no reliable D call. Trimming removed 4 bases at V and 4 bases at J, with 8 bases between. Germline CDR1 reads SGHDT; CDR2 reads YYEEEE. The CDR3 sequence is 12 residues long. CDR3 bases: TGTGCCAGCAGCGGCGGGATCTATGGCTACACCTTC. Protein: CASSGGIYGYTF.

The chain links TRBV3-1 (or the pseudogene TRBV3-2) to TRBJ1-2; 10 nucleotides align to TRBD1. Per the germline V gene, CDR1 is LGHDT and CDR2 is YNNKEL (reference sequence). Unmatched junction bases numbered 4, after V lost 2 bases and J lost 4 bases. The CDR3 loop spans 15 amino acids. The CDR3 region is CASSQPGQGSYGYTF. Written as DNA, the CDR3 is TGTGCCAGCAGCCAACCGGGACAGGGGAGCTATGGCTACACCTTC.

This chain joins TRBV7-8 and TRBJ1-2; 7 bases agree with TRBD1. Germline CDR1 is SGHVS and CDR2 is FQNEAQ. The CDR3 sequence is 13 residues long. V lost 6 bases and J lost 3; bases outside the gene matches: 4. CDR3: CASSRGPYYGYTF. DNA of the CDR3: TGTGCCAGCAGTAGGGGGCCCTACTATGGCTACACCTTC.

This clone appeared a single time. The V gene is TRBV19, the J gene TRBJ1-2; no clear D gene. Germline loops: CDR1 LNHDA, CDR2 SQIVND (reference sequence). The ends were cut back, 2 bases at V and 1 base at J, with 14 bases in the middle. The CDR3 runs 16 residues. The CDR3 bases are TGTGCCAGTAGTATATCGGCTCGGGGTTATAACTATGGCTACACCTTC. Residues: CASSISARGYNYGYTF.

V and J are TRBV10-3 and TRBJ1-1, with a possible D match to TRBD1 (6 bases). V was cut by 5 bases and J by 3 bases, with 16 bases left in between. The CDR3 sequence is 15 residues long. In germline, CDR1 is ENHRY, CDR2 SYGVKD. Here the CDR3 DNA reads TGTGCCATCAGTTCCGCGACAGGTAGGGACACTGAAGCTTTCTTT. Translated, it gives CAISSATGRDTEAFF.

The V and J genes are TRBV7-7 and TRBJ2-7; D remains unclear. The CDR3 runs to 15 residues. The V end was cut by 1 base, the J end by 1 base, with 11 bases between. Germline-derived CDR1 and CDR2 are SSHAT and FNYEAQ (reference sequence). The CDR3 loop is CASSLVLDLSYEQYF. The CDR3 nucleotides read TGTGCCAGCAGCTTAGTCCTCGACTTGTCCTACGAGCAGTACTTC.

V and J are TRBV18 and TRBJ1-1, with D hard to call. The V gene lost 4 bases and the J gene lost 4 bases, with 13 bases spanning the gap. This CDR3 has 14 amino acids. Germline assignment: CDR1 KGHSH and CDR2 LQKENI. The CDR3 reads CASSLLREATEAFF. As DNA, the CDR3 is TGTGCCAGCTCACTCCTTAGGGAGGCCACTGAAGCTTTCTTT.

This rearrangement joins TRBV5-1 to TRBJ2-1; a weak D match, TRBD1 (5 bases). Trimming removed 6 bases from V and 5 bases from J, with 15 bases in between. CDR1 is SGHRS, CDR2 YFSETQ, per germline. The CDR3 sequence is 14 residues long. The CDR3 DNA is TGCGCCAGCAAGGGGCAGAGATCCAACAATGAGCAGTTCTTC. It codes for CASKGQRSNNEQFF.

The J gene is TRBJ2-7, the V gene TRBV12-3 or TRBV12-4; tentative D call: TRBD1 (7 bases). V was cut by 7 bases and J by 4 bases, with 11 bases left in between. There are 12 residues in the CDR3. CDR3 in DNA: TGTGCCAGCAAGACAGGGAGGTACGAGCAGTACTTC. It is translated as CASKTGRYEQYF.

The J gene is TRBJ1-5, the V gene TRBV10-3, with TRBD1 matching 7 bases. V lost 2 bases to trimming and J lost 7 bases; unmatched junction nucleotides: 2. The CDR3 loop spans 13 amino acids. CDR1 and CDR2 (germline): ENHRY, SYGVKD. CDR3 sequence (DNA): TGTGCCATCAGTGAGGGGGACAGCCAGCCCCAGCATTTT. Translation: CAISEGDSQPQHF.

This chain links TRBV20-1 with TRBJ2-5; no clear D. Germline CDR1 DFQATT, CDR2 SNEGSKA (reference sequence). The CDR3 has 12 residues. V was clipped by 3 bases and J by 3 bases, with 8 bases between them. The CDR3 nucleotides read TGCAGTGCTAGTTTTAGAGAAGAGACCCAGTACTTC. Its protein is CSASFREETQYF.

A note on this clone: Other DNA sequences within the sample encode an identical CDR3. The chain uses TRBV18 and TRBJ1-1; weak D call: TRBD1 (5 bases). Deletions cut 3 bases from V and 3 bases from J, with 8 bases between. Germline V gives CDR1 KGHSH, CDR2 LQKENI. The CDR3 runs to 13 residues. CDR3 nucleotide sequence: TGTGCCAGCTCACCGGGGGGGGACACTGAAGCTTTCTTT. Translated, it gives CASSPGGDTEAFF. The complete variable domain, with remaining parts taken from reference TRBV18 and TRBJ1-1, reads NAGVMQNPRHLVRRRGQEARLRCSPMKGHSHVYWYRQLPEEGLKFMVYLQKENIIDESGMPKERFSAEFPKEGPSILRIQQVVRGDSAAYFCASSPGGDTEAFFGQGTRLTVV.

CDR3 sequence (DNA): TGTGCCAGCAGCCAGGACAGCTCTGGAAACACCATATATTTT. Residues: CASSQDSSGNTIYF. The chain joins TRBV7-9 to TRBJ1-3, with a weak D call TRBD1 (6 bases). The CDR3 is made up of 14 amino acids. Trimming pared 5 bases from V and 0 bases from J, leaving 8 bases between. Germline V gene lookup returns CDR1 SEHNR and CDR2 FQNEAQ (reference sequence).

This chain links TRBV18 with TRBJ2-7, with TRBD1 identical over 10 bases. The CDR3 contains 13 residues. Germline V gene sequence: CDR1 KGHSH, CDR2 LQKENI. The V gene end was trimmed by 6 bases and the J gene end by 4 bases; junction bases not matched to a gene: 3. The CDR3 loop is CASSRTGGYEQYF. The DNA for the CDR3 is TGTGCCAGCTCGCGGACAGGGGGGTACGAGCAGTACTTC.

This chain joins TRBV7-6 and TRBJ1-4, with D hard to call. Per the germline V gene, CDR1 is SGHVS and CDR2 is FNYEAQ. Between the trimmed V and J ends, which lost 1 base and 2 bases, there was a span of 8 bases. This CDR3 comprises 15 residues. CDR3 amino acids: CASSLGWATNEKLFF. Here the CDR3 DNA reads TGTGCCAGCAGCTTAGGTTGGGCGACTAATGAAAAACTGTTTTTT.

J is TRBJ2-3 and V is TRBV4-2; the match to TRBD2 covers 8 bases. The germline V gene has CDR1 LGHNA and CDR2 YNFKEQ. CDR3 length: 17 residues. Trimming cost V 0 bases and J 2 bases; bases outside gene matches: 7. The CDR3 loop reads CASSQDLRGEFTDTQYF. In DNA form, the CDR3 reads TGTGCCAGCAGCCAAGATCTGCGGGGGGAATTCACAGATACGCAGTATTTT.

J is TRBJ2-5 and V is TRBV10-2; 13 nucleotides line up with TRBD2. Per the germline V gene, CDR1 is WSHSY and CDR2 is SAAADI. Trimming removed 3 bases from V and 5 bases from J; junction bases left unmatched: 0. This CDR3 region has 14 residues. The chain's CDR3 is CASSELAGGETQYF. For the CDR3, the DNA is TGCGCCAGCAGTGAACTAGCGGGAGGGGAGACCCAGTACTTC.

This rearrangement joins TRBV1 to TRBJ2-3. TRBV1 is reported as a pseudogene. This CDR3 is built from 15 residues. The CDR3 DNA sequence: TGCACCAGCAGCCAAGATTGGGACCACACAGATACGCAGTATTTT. Protein: CTSSQDWDHTDTQYF.

The chain is built from TRBV30 and TRBJ1-6, with 9 nucleotides matching TRBD1. J was trimmed by 10 bases and V by 1 base; bases with no gene match: 2. The CDR3 extends over 13 amino acids. CDR1 and CDR2 (germline): GTSNPN, SVGIG (reference sequence). The CDR3 nucleotides are TGTGCCTGGAGTGCTACAGGGGGCTCACCCCTCCACTTT. This gives the protein CAWSATGGSPLHF.

The chain recombines TRBV24-1 with TRBJ2-1, with TRBD2 identical over 15 bases. Losses at the gene ends were 1 base for V and 7 bases for J; bases not matched to a gene: 1. CDR3 length: 16 residues. Germline loops: CDR1 KGHDR, CDR2 SFDVKD. In DNA, the CDR3 is TGTGCCACCAGTGATTTTGGGACTAGCGGGAGGAATGAGCAGTTCTTC. Encoded protein: CATSDFGTSGRNEQFF.

The table lists this clone with a few counts. The chain couples TRBV20-1 to TRBJ2-7; D unclear. The length of the CDR3 is 11 residues. Germline CDR1 DFQATT, CDR2 SNEGSKA (reference sequence). Trimming stripped 2 bases from V and 2 bases from J, with 4 bases between. The chain's CDR3 is CSARQAYEQYF. The CDR3 DNA sequence: TGCAGTGCTAGACAGGCCTACGAGCAGTACTTC.

The chain uses TRBV10-3 and TRBJ2-1; 7 nucleotides align to TRBD2. Losses at the gene ends were 2 bases for V and 4 bases for J; bases not matched to a gene: 8. The CDR3 has 16 residues. In germline, CDR1 is ENHRY, CDR2 SYGVKD. The chain's CDR3 is CAISEVPVSGYNEQFF. For the CDR3, the DNA is TGTGCCATCAGTGAGGTACCGGTTAGCGGGTACAATGAGCAGTTCTTC.

A single count supports this clone. The chain uses TRBV19 and TRBJ2-1; a possible D gene is TRBD2 (6 bases). Trimming removed 3 bases at V and 5 bases at J, with 17 bases between. CDR3 size: 16 residues. Per the germline V gene, CDR1 is LNHDA and CDR2 is SQIVND (reference sequence). The CDR3 sequence is CASSMTRRGYNNEQFF. As DNA, the CDR3 is TGTGCCAGTAGTATGACGCGGCGGGGATATAACAATGAGCAGTTCTTC.

The chain uses TRBV28 and TRBJ2-4; no reliable D call. The germline gives CDR1 MDHEN, CDR2 SYDVKM. The CDR3 has 13 residues. V shed 0 bases and J shed 6 bases, with 6 bases lying between them. CDR3 DNA: TGTGCCAGCAGTTTATGGTTGGGAAACATTCAGTACTTC. It encodes CASSLWLGNIQYF.